The entry below gives a single TCR beta chain sequence along with its context. Its specificity is not known. Clones were read by immunoSEQ multiplex PCR, and TCRdb kept only the in-frame ones, dropping some. This sample yields some 96,000 clones, of which 88% are seen a single time; 1.8% belongs to the top ten. The data belong to a study of T cell responses to AZD1222 COVID-19 vaccine. The germline gives CDR1 SGHNT, CDR2 YYREEE (reference sequence). Trimming at V came to 4 bases and at J to 5 bases, leaving 2 bases not matched to a gene. This CDR3 is built from 13 residues. Study observations and caveats: Sampling that yielded the repertoires occurred only after the peak T cell response. Across the whole spike, CD4 TCRs peaked at regions 160-218 and 743-854. Increases in Spike-specific TCR breadth and depth were seen after two AZD1222 doses. Mostly white British, mostly female donors; authors suggested clonal diversity may be underestimated.

Specimen: peripheral blood, collected on day 0 of AZD1222 vaccination. The chain carries TRBV5-4 and TRBJ2-5, with 10 bases that match TRBD2. This sequence originates from an adult in good health. The CDR3 DNA reads TGTGCCAGCAGCCTGACTAGCGGGGAGACCCAGTACTTC. Protein product: CASSLTSGETQYF.